These 30 T cell receptor beta chains originate from one sample sequenced in a study of OX40 agonist ivuxolimab in advanced cancers. Sequenced by immunoSEQ multiplex PCR; TCRdb stores in-frame clones only, minus some. Among tens of thousands of clones listed, 84% were seen once. The starting material was CD4+ or CD8+ T cells sorted from blood, obtained in a trial of the OX40 agonist ivuxolimab. These receptors were taken from an adult with an advanced solid tumor such as melanoma, head and neck, liver or kidney cancer.

V is TRBV6-6 and J is TRBJ2-7, with no clear D. This CDR3 has 14 residues. Germline V gene lookup returns CDR1 MNHNY and CDR2 SVGAGI (reference sequence). V lost 2 bases, J lost 5 bases, and 13 bases lay in between. CDR3 amino acids: CASSYSQEQDEQYF. CDR3 in DNA: TGTGCCAGCAGTTACAGTCAAGAGCAGGACGAGCAGTACTTC.

In nucleotides, the CDR3 is TGCGCCAGCAGCCAATCCCAGGACACTAGCGACAATGAGCAGTTCTTC. This gives the protein CASSQSQDTSDNEQFF. This chain links TRBV4-3 with TRBJ2-1, with 7 bases matching TRBD2. V trimming: 2 bases; J trimming: 5 bases; junction bases outside the gene matches: 9. The CDR3 covers 16 residues. CDR1 LGHNA and CDR2 YSLEER come from the germline V gene.

The V call is TRBV5-6, the J call TRBJ1-1; TRBD1 aligns across 8 bases. This CDR3 is 14 amino acids long. Looked up from germline, CDR1 is SGHDT and CDR2 is YYEEEE. V was pared by 3 bases and J by 7 bases, with 8 bases of the junction left unmatched. The CDR3 nucleotides read TGTGCCAGCAGCTCCCGGGACAGGTCCTATGAAGCTTTCTTT. This gives the protein CASSSRDRSYEAFF.

This clone was recorded only once. The chain is built from TRBV30 and TRBJ2-5, with D perhaps matching TRBD1 (5 bases). With 2 bases removed from V and 4 bases from J, the gap between germline ends came to 14 bases. Germline V gives CDR1 GTSNPN, CDR2 SVGIG (reference sequence). The CDR3 runs 14 residues. The chain's CDR3 is CAWSRAGLAETQYF. CDR3 DNA: TGTGCCTGGAGTAGAGCAGGGTTAGCAGAGACCCAGTACTTC.

The chain carries TRBV29-1 and TRBJ2-5, with D possibly being TRBD2 (5 bases). This CDR3 has 12 amino acids. Germline V lookup: CDR1 SQVTM, CDR2 ANQGSEA. Trimming pared 5 bases from V and 2 bases from J, leaving 9 bases between. The CDR3 protein is CSVISGQETQYF. The DNA of the CDR3 is TGCAGCGTTATAAGCGGTCAAGAGACCCAGTACTTC.

This clone was picked up one time. The CDR3 loop reads CATSRGRGARREDTQYF. The CDR3 nucleotides read TGTGCCACCAGCAGAGGCAGAGGGGCGAGGAGAGAAGATACGCAGTATTTT. The V gene is TRBV15, the J gene TRBJ2-3; tentatively, D is TRBD1 or TRBD2 (5 bases each). Germline CDR1 LNHNV, CDR2 YYDKDF (reference sequence). The CDR3 has 17 residues. Between the trimmed V and J ends, which lost 1 base and 5 bases, there was a span of 19 bases. Complete variable domain (other parts from reference TRBV15 and TRBJ2-3): DAMVIQNPRYQVTQFGKPVTLSCSQTLNHNVMYWYQQKSSQAPKLLFHYYDKDFNNEADTPDNFQSRRPNTSFCFLDIRSPGLGDTAMYLCATSRGRGARREDTQYFGPGTRLTVL.

The DNA for the CDR3 is TGTGCCAGCAGTGATACGGGCGAGCAGTACTTC. Translating it yields CASSDTGEQYF. The chain recombines TRBV6-1 with TRBJ2-7; D gene unclear. V was shortened by 3 bases and J by 6 bases, with 6 bases between the two germline ends. Germline CDR1 and CDR2: MNHNS and SASEGT. This CDR3 region has 11 residues.

The chain has TRBV5-1 and TRBJ2-3, with 10 bases aligning to TRBD1. Per the germline V gene, CDR1 is SGHRS and CDR2 is YFSETQ. The CDR3 has 15 amino acids. Trimming at V came to 4 bases and at J to 4 bases, leaving 6 bases not matched to a gene. The CDR3 DNA reads TGCGCCAGCAGCGTCCCGGGACAGGGGCCAGATACGCAGTATTTT. Protein: CASSVPGQGPDTQYF.

The chain has TRBV7-2 and TRBJ1-1; 8 nucleotides match TRBD1. This CDR3 contains 16 residues. V gave up 1 base and J gave up 2 bases; unmatched junction bases: 6. Germline V gene lookup returns CDR1 SGHTA and CDR2 FQGNSA. CDR3 sequence reads: CASSLVTGGVNTEAFF. In DNA form, the CDR3 reads TGTGCCAGCAGCTTAGTTACAGGGGGTGTTAACACTGAAGCTTTCTTT.

The chain carries TRBV4-1 and TRBJ1-1; TRBD1 agrees at 7 bases. There are 16 residues in the CDR3. The trim removed 2 bases at V and 5 bases at J, leaving 11 bases unmatched. The germline gives CDR1 MGHRA, CDR2 YSYEKL. As DNA, the CDR3 is TGCGCCAGCAGCCAACCATCAGGGCAGGGGGGAACTGAAGCTTTCTTT. Translated: CASSQPSGQGGTEAFF.

The genes are TRBV5-1 and TRBJ1-1; 7 bases are a match to TRBD1. This CDR3 contains 15 residues. The germline CDR1 and CDR2 sequences are SGHRS and YFSETQ. Trimming took 1 base from V and 1 from J; bases not matched to a gene: 4. CDR3 sequence: CASSLTGAGNTEAFF. For the CDR3, the DNA is TGCGCCAGCAGCTTGACAGGGGCCGGGAACACTGAAGCTTTCTTT.

The chain joins TRBV11-2 to TRBJ2-1; 7 bases match TRBD2. Germline V gives CDR1 SGHAT, CDR2 FQNNGV. CDR3 length: 16 amino acids. V shed 6 bases, J shed 6 bases, and the junction held 14 bases outside the gene matches. CDR3 bases: TGTGCCAGCAGTTCAACTAAGACTAGCTGGGGCAATGAGCAGTTCTTC. It is translated as CASSSTKTSWGNEQFF.

The chain employs TRBV30 and TRBJ2-5; 8 bases map to TRBD1. The J call may be mistaken, given a closer DNA end match to TRBJ2-7. This CDR3 has 13 residues. Germline V CDR1 and CDR2: GTSNPN, SVGIG (reference sequence). In nucleotides, the CDR3 is TGTGCCTGGAGCAGACAGGGGTGGGACGAGCAGTACTTC. Protein sequence: CAWSRQGWDEQYF.

The chain links TRBV18 to TRBJ2-3; no firm D call. Trimming stripped 6 bases from V and 3 bases from J, with 10 bases between. In germline, CDR1 is KGHSH, CDR2 LQKENI. CDR3 size: 13 residues. CDR3 residues: CASSYLSTDTQYF. The CDR3 DNA sequence: TGTGCCAGCTCCTACCTGTCGACAGATACGCAGTATTTT.

The chain couples TRBV11-3 to TRBJ2-7; tentatively, D is TRBD1 (5 bases). This CDR3 region has 14 residues. Trimming took off 5 bases at V and 1 base at J, with 12 bases between the two ends. Germline V CDR1 and CDR2: SGHNT, YENEEA. The CDR3 is CASSGPQGSYEQYF. DNA of the CDR3: TGTGCCAGCAGCGGCCCCCAGGGATCCTACGAGCAGTACTTC.

J is TRBJ1-4 and V is TRBV6-1; no definite D call. Germline V CDR1 and CDR2: MNHNS, SASEGT. The CDR3 contains 14 residues. The V end lost 5 bases, the J end lost 8 bases, and 15 bases lay between the germline ends. The CDR3 coding sequence is TGTGCCAGCAGTTTAAGGTGGGCCGAAGAAAAACTGTTTTTT. This gives the protein CASSLRWAEEKLFF.

The rearrangement joins TRBV28 to TRBJ2-7; TRBD2 aligns across 7 bases. Germline CDR1 reads MDHEN; CDR2 reads SYDVKM. The CDR3 length is 16 residues. V shed 3 bases and J 2 bases; nucleotides not matched to a gene: 10. The CDR3 DNA sequence: TGTGCCAGCAGTTTTGGGGTGGGAGGGCGGACCTACGAGCAGTACTTC. Its translation: CASSFGVGGRTYEQYF.

The chain employs TRBV7-9 and TRBJ1-2; D is uncertain. Germline loops: CDR1 SEHNR, CDR2 FQNEAQ (reference sequence). The CDR3 spans 16 residues. V lost 4 bases and J 3 bases, leaving 18 bases between the germline ends. CDR3 nucleotide sequence: TGTGCCAGCAGCTCCCCAAGGGCCACGATTGACTATGGCTACACCTTC. Encoded protein: CASSSPRATIDYGYTF.

In this sample, this clone turned up once. The V gene is TRBV2, the J gene TRBJ1-5; 7 positions match TRBD1. CDR1 and CDR2 from the germline V gene are SNHLY and FYNNEI. This CDR3 contains 15 residues. The junction had 5 bases not matched to a gene; V was cut back by 6 bases and J by 0 bases. The CDR3 coding sequence is TGTGCCAGCAGACCCCAGGGGGTTAGCAATCAGCCCCAGCATTTT. Translation gives CASRPQGVSNQPQHF.

In this sample, this clone turned up once. The chain combines TRBV4-3 with TRBJ2-4; no definite D call. Looked up from germline, CDR1 is LGHNA and CDR2 is YSLEER. Trimming cost V 3 bases and J 0 bases, with 9 bases left between them. There are 15 residues in the CDR3. The CDR3 DNA follows: TGCGCCAGCAGCCAGAGACAAGTAGCCAAAAACATTCAGTACTTC. It translates to CASSQRQVAKNIQYF.

This rearrangement joins TRBV2 to TRBJ1-6; D is unresolved. This CDR3 contains 16 residues. The V and J ends lost 6 bases and 9 bases respectively, with 21 bases between them. The V gene's germline CDR1 is SNHLY and CDR2 FYNNEI. The CDR3 sequence: CASRRTDGPNGSPLHF. CDR3 in DNA: TGTGCCAGCAGGCGCACGGACGGACCCAACGGTTCACCCCTCCACTTT.

The chain recombines TRBV15 with TRBJ2-3, with TRBD1 identical over 8 bases. Germline V gene sequence: CDR1 LNHNV, CDR2 YYDKDF (reference sequence). The CDR3 has 17 residues. V was pared by 0 bases and J by 5 bases, with 10 bases of the junction left unmatched. The DNA for the CDR3 is TGTGCCACCAGCAGAGATCTCTCCGGGACAGGTGTAGATACGCAGTATTTT. Its protein product is CATSRDLSGTGVDTQYF.

The sample holds a few counts of this clone. The rearrangement joins TRBV9 to TRBJ2-5; either TRBD1 or TRBD2 may fit D (6 bases each). CDR1 and CDR2 from the germline V gene are SGDLS and YYNGEE. Trimming pared 0 bases from V and 1 base from J, leaving 10 bases between. The CDR3 covers 15 residues. CDR3 sequence reads: CASSVGGAPQETQYF. DNA of the CDR3: TGTGCCAGCAGCGTAGGGGGGGCTCCCCAAGAGACCCAGTACTTC. Full variable domain (outside the CDR3, taken from reference TRBV9 and TRBJ2-5): DSGVTQTPKHLITATGQRVTLRCSPRSGDLSVYWYQQSLDQGLQFLIQYYNGEERAKGNILERFSAQQFPDLHSELNLSSLELGDSALYFCASSVGGAPQETQYFGPGTRLLVL.

The sample holds a few counts of this clone. This chain connects TRBV5-5 to TRBJ1-2, with D perhaps TRBD1 (6 bases). The germline gives CDR1 SGHKS, CDR2 YYEKEE (reference sequence). There are 16 residues in the CDR3. V lost 0 bases and J lost 5, with 17 bases in between. The CDR3 sequence: CASSLGAGQGTYGYTF. In nucleotides, the CDR3 is TGTGCCAGCAGCTTGGGGGCAGGGCAGGGGACTTATGGCTACACCTTC.

The chain employs TRBV11-3 and TRBJ2-6; D is unresolved. With 3 bases removed from V and 4 bases from J, the gap between germline ends came to 13 bases. The CDR3 contains 16 residues. From germline, CDR1 is SGHNT and CDR2 YENEEA. In DNA form, the CDR3 reads TGTGCCAGCAGCTTTAGAATGGGGAAAGGGGCCAACGTCCTGACTTTC. Amino acid sequence: CASSFRMGKGANVLTF.

The chain is built from TRBV9 and TRBJ2-5, with 13 positions matching TRBD2. This CDR3 region has 17 residues. Germline values: CDR1 SGDLS, CDR2 YYNGEE. V was clipped by 0 bases and J by 2 bases; unmatched bases: 4. Written as DNA, the CDR3 is TGTGCCAGCAGCGTAGATCTGGGACTAGCGGGACAAGAGACCCAGTACTTC. Translating it yields CASSVDLGLAGQETQYF.

This clone was detected only a few times. V gene TRBV18 combines with J gene TRBJ1-1; tentative D call: TRBD1 (6 bases). The CDR3 extends over 14 amino acids. In germline, CDR1 is KGHSH, CDR2 LQKENI. Trimming shortened V by 6 bases and J by 7 bases, and 18 bases separated the two germline ends. The CDR3 nucleotides are TGTGCCAGCTCCCCAGACGGGGGCAGGAGTGAAGCTTTCTTT. Its protein is CASSPDGGRSEAFF.

The rearrangement joins TRBV4-3 to TRBJ1-1; 9 bases align to TRBD1. Trimming removed 3 bases from V and 1 base from J; junction bases left unmatched: 0. The CDR3 covers 14 residues. In germline, CDR1 is LGHNA, CDR2 YSLEER. CDR3 sequence reads: CASSQGQGNTEAFF. The CDR3 bases are TGCGCCAGCAGCCAGGGACAGGGGAACACTGAAGCTTTCTTT.

The genes are TRBV18 and TRBJ2-7; 11 positions match TRBD1. Germline CDR1 and CDR2: KGHSH and LQKENI. The CDR3 sequence is 20 residues long. V dropped 3 bases and J dropped 2; count of bases not matched to a gene: 18. The CDR3: CASSPGGPIRTGGATYEQYF. The DNA for the CDR3 is TGTGCCAGCTCACCGGGGGGACCAATCCGGACAGGGGGCGCGACCTACGAGCAGTACTTC.

This clone was recorded once. J is TRBJ2-1 and V is TRBV6-1; 10 nucleotides align to TRBD1. The V gene's germline CDR1 is MNHNS and CDR2 SASEGT. The J segment lost 7 bases and the V segment lost 5 bases, leaving 8 bases of the junction unmatched. The CDR3 consists of 15 residues. CDR3 protein: CASSKGQGLRNEQFF. CDR3 coding DNA: TGTGCCAGCAGTAAGGGACAGGGGTTACGGAATGAGCAGTTCTTC.